The rows below give T cell receptor beta chains drawn from one sample of a study of neoadjuvant anti-PD-1 for oral cavity cancer. The assay was immunoSEQ multiplex PCR, and TCRdb's table has in-frame clones only and misses some. The sample lists tens of thousands of clones, more than 70% occurring once. Material: PBMCs, obtained before nivolumab (anti-PD-1) treatment. Source of these receptors: a person between 35 and 79 years old with oral cavity squamous cell carcinoma. CDR3s include the opening cysteine and the closing phenylalanine or tryptophan. D genes are given only for firm matches. Only part of the rows carry a size: once, few, many, or a class if the clone is expanded.

TRBV15	TRBJ1-3	NA	TRBD1	CATSRSSTGTGNTIYF	TGTGCCACCAGCAGAAGTTCGACAGGGACTGGAAACACCATATATTTT
TRBV7-2	TRBJ2-7	NA	NA	CASSLTPAWGGNYEQYF	TGTGCCAGCAGCTTAACCCCCGCGTGGGGAGGAAACTACGAGCAGTACTTC
TRBV7-3	TRBJ2-1	NA	NA	CASRRGGTYNEQFF	TGTGCCAGCAGGAGGGGCGGAACATACAATGAGCAGTTCTTC
TRBV19	TRBJ2-2	once	TRBD1	CASRRTGGTGELFF	TGTGCCAGTAGGCGGACAGGGGGAACCGGGGAGCTGTTTTTT
TRBV13	TRBJ2-7	NA	NA	CASSLVDGVGYEQYF	TGTGCCAGCAGCTTAGTTGACGGGGTAGGCTACGAGCAGTACTTC
TRBV11-2	TRBJ1-4	NA	TRBD1	CASSPGGTGYEKLFF	TGTGCCAGCAGCCCAGGAGGGACAGGGTACGAAAAACTGTTTTTT
TRBV7-3	TRBJ2-1	NA	TRBD2	CASSFRAGNNYNEQFF	TGTGCCAGCAGCTTTAGAGCGGGGAATAATTACAATGAGCAGTTCTTC
TRBV2	TRBJ2-1	NA	NA	CASRPGPSSYNEQFF	TGTGCCAGCAGACCGGGACCCAGCTCCTACAATGAGCAGTTCTTC
TRBV27	TRBJ2-2	NA	NA	CASSSQHMEELFF	TGTGCCAGCAGTTCACAGCATATGGAGGAGCTGTTTTTT
TRBV4-1	TRBJ1-5	NA	NA	CASSQDGNQPQHF	TGCGCCAGCAGCCAAGACGGCAATCAGCCCCAGCATTTT
TRBV7-9	TRBJ2-2	NA	NA	CASSLVVSRRTGELFF	TGTGCCAGCAGCTTAGTGGTCAGTCGACGTACCGGGGAGCTGTTTTTT
TRBV5-4	TRBJ1-1	NA	NA	CASRLGLNTEAFF	TGTGCCAGCAGACTGGGACTGAACACTGAAGCTTTCTTT
TRBV13	TRBJ2-7	NA	TRBD2	CASSPRTSGSWEQYF	TGTGCCAGCAGCCCCAGGACTAGCGGTTCGTGGGAGCAGTACTTC
TRBV7-2	TRBJ1-5	NA	NA	CASSLSGRAGQPQHF	TGTGCCAGCAGCTTGTCGGGCAGGGCAGGTCAGCCCCAGCATTTT
TRBV18	TRBJ1-5	NA	NA	CASSPPDLPNQPQHF	TGTGCCAGCTCACCACCGGACCTACCCAATCAGCCCCAGCATTTT
TRBV5-4	TRBJ2-4	few	TRBD2	CASSFGGGLAKNIQYF	TGTGCCAGCAGCTTTGGGGGGGGACTAGCCAAAAACATTCAGTACTTC
TRBV5-1	TRBJ2-1	NA	TRBD1	CASSLGTGAFLDFRDEQFF	TGCGCCAGCAGCCTGGGGACAGGGGCTTTCCTAGATTTTAGGGATGAGCAGTTCTTC
TRBV7-8	TRBJ1-2	NA	NA	CASSPQELAYGYTF	TGTGCCAGCAGCCCCCAGGAATTAGCCTATGGCTACACCTTC
TRBV6-1	TRBJ1-1	NA	TRBD1	CASRGQGLTEAFF	TGTGCCAGCAGGGGACAGGGTCTCACTGAAGCTTTCTTT
TRBV7-9	TRBJ2-5	NA	NA	CASSYPVGGQETQYF	TGTGCCAGCAGCTACCCGGTTGGGGGGCAGGAGACCCAGTACTTC
TRBV6-1	TRBJ2-7	once	TRBD1	CASSPGTGGTYEQYF	TGTGCCAGCAGTCCCGGGACAGGGGGGACCTACGAGCAGTACTTC
TRBV28	TRBJ2-2	NA	NA	CASTAPNTGELFF	TGTGCCAGCACGGCACCCAACACCGGGGAGCTGTTTTTT
TRBV7-8	TRBJ1-5	NA	NA	CASSLLAGDQPQHF	TGTGCCAGCTCTCTCTTGGCAGGGGATCAGCCCCAGCATTTT
TRBV29-1	TRBJ2-1	NA	NA	CSVEDLRYNEQFF	TGCAGCGTTGAAGATCTCAGGTACAATGAGCAGTTCTTC
TRBV11-2	TRBJ1-5	NA	NA	CASSLYRGQPQHF	TGTGCCAGCAGCCTTTATCGAGGTCAGCCCCAGCATTTT
TRBV2	TRBJ1-4	NA	NA	CASSREGDSEKLFF	TGTGCCAGCAGTCGGGAAGGGGACTCTGAAAAACTGTTTTTT
TRBV6-6	TRBJ1-1	NA	NA	CASSYSRRDTEAFF	TGTGCCAGCAGTTACTCGAGACGAGACACTGAAGCTTTCTTT